What follows describes a single T cell receptor (beta chain). The data were obtained in a study of T cells after posttransplantation cyclophosphamide. Assay used: immunoSEQ multiplex PCR; TCRdb lists only in-frame clones, some missing. The table records 51,000 or so clones, 85% to 95% of them present only once. What was sequenced was PBMCs. This TCR derives from a woman in her twenties or thirties in good health and a related stem cell transplant donor.

CDR3 sequence: CASSLGGTGLDEQYF. In DNA form, the CDR3 reads TGTGCCAGCAGCTTGGGGGGGACAGGGTTGGACGAGCAGTACTTC. The chain has TRBV5-8 and TRBJ2-7; 9 bases align to TRBD1. The CDR3 is made up of 15 amino acids. Trimming took 0 bases from V and 5 from J; bases not matched to a gene: 6. Per the germline V gene, CDR1 is SGHTS and CDR2 is YDEGEE.